Given below is one TCR beta chain in context. Its antigen is not known. A read error may explain this, as a much larger clone is one base away. Time point described: newly diagnosed GD, antithyroid drugs for less than 3 months. Preparation of the TCR library used RNA extracted from PBMCs. All patients originated from an endocrinology department located in Xi'an, China. The authors built TCR beta libraries using iRepertoire HTBI primers and Arm-PCR of CDR3 regions. One entry per CDR3 protein results from TCRdb running MiXCR on the multiplex PCR reads. This sample has 680,000 or so distinct CDR3 sequences, with roughly 15% found just once. The sample comes from a study of regulatory T cells in long-lasting Graves disease. General study points: Preferential use of TRBV28, TRBJ1-2 and TRBJ2-5 was seen in persistent disease.

CDR1 SGHNT and CDR2 YENEEA come from the germline V gene. The CDR3 contains 14 residues. V shed 0 bases and J shed 7 bases, with 13 bases lying between them. In addition, the sample was reused for a study of T cells in Graves' hyperthyroidism and ophthalmopathy. That publication notes: A model built on 13 V-J features separated ophthalmopathy from stable hyperthyroidism.

The source is a woman under 40 with Graves disease. The input for sequencing was peripheral blood mononuclear cells (PBMCs), taken at new diagnosis, from a patient treated with antithyroid drugs. The chain recombines TRBV11-3 with TRBJ2-7; the D gene is possibly TRBD1 (5 bases). The CDR3 DNA sequence: TGTGCCAGCAGCTTAGAAAGGGGAAGGGGTGAGCAGTACTTC. The encoded protein is CASSLERGRGEQYF.